This TCR beta chain comes out of a study of blood T cell repertoires in COVID-19 (dated by TCRdb to the early 2020s). With regard to the full study: Samples covering the acute and convalescent phases of COVID-19 were provided by collaborators in the United States, Italy and Spain. Subjects who had been exposed to COVID-19, were actively infected with it, or had recovered from it provided the deeply sampled blood TCRbeta repertoires that made up the dataset. A de-identified subject ID, COVID-19 status, age in years and sex were almost always included in the sample metadata. HLA class I and class II types, where available, came from metadata supplied by the sample provider rather than from assay-based typing. The repertoires were released in a freely available public database intended as a resource for research on the immune response to SARS-CoV-2. The samples were drawn from the first 160 participants of the ongoing ImmuneRACE study and from 1,254 subjects provided by 6 global collaborators. The material from the prospective study consisted of cDNA or gDNA derived from T cells, B-cell-depleted T cells, or PBMCs.

Concerning this clone: Its antigen is not yet known. No per-base quality is available; no much larger clone lies one base away.

At one collaborating source in Seattle, patients were enrolled during active infection and were followed longitudinally through the course of disease. Whole blood was collected in K2EDTA tubes by collaborating institutions according to the institutions' own protocols. For TCRbeta analysis, collaborators shipped samples in one of three forms: frozen whole blood, isolated PBMCs, or DNA extracted from either of those sample types. The CDR3 measures 14 amino acids from cysteine to phenylalanine. Here the CDR3 DNA is all that survives: 42 bases in frame from base 1. CDR1 MGHRA and CDR2 YSYEKL were looked up in the germline V gene. Here V drops 4 bases and J drops 5 bases, and the junction holds 5 bases not matched to any gene. The paper's findings and limits, for the study overall: How much clinical and demographic metadata was included differed by source and by participant, and the metadata was provided uncurated.

TCRbeta CDR3 regions were amplified from genomic DNA by means of the immunoSEQ Assay, a bias-controlled multiplex PCR. The paper's data handling went like this. The number of nucleated cells in each sample was estimated from the amplification of reference gene primers within the assay. To quantify the absolute abundance of each unique TCRbeta CDR3 rearrangement, sequence reads were collapsed and filtered. Productive Simpson clonality was computed per sample as the square root of Simpson's diversity index over productive rearrangements. What TCRdb holds here is the immuneACCESS table cut down to in-frame rearrangements. Part of the clones is not present; checked against another copy, under half of the missing clones reflect an unresolved V gene, and the others are unexplained. D and trimming were read from the DNA, whereas the V and J calls and clone size are those reported in that table. This sample comprises about half a million clones, about 91% of them detected only once. Roughly 1% of the sample is held by the ten biggest clonotypes.

Recombination joined TRBV4-1 with TRBJ1-1; the central 9 bases match TRBD1. The receptor's source is a man aged 18-30 years with COVID-19, enrolled during active disease. The sequencing sample was made of peripheral blood. The nucleotide sequence reads as follows: TGCGCCAGCAGCCTCCGACAGGGGGGGACTGAAGCTTTCTTT. Translated, this is CASSLRQGGTEAFF.